Listed below are T cell receptor beta chains from one sample, sequenced in a study of CD8 T cells in ankylosing spondylitis. TCRdb called the 5' RACE reads again in MiXCR, with one record for every CDR3 protein. The sample has approximately 300,000 distinct CDR3 sequences, 7% to 9% seen once; the top ten hold more than 12%. The sequenced material came from blood, either unsorted or a sorted T cell fraction (not recorded which). All receptors come from a male donor with ankylosing spondylitis. Each CDR3 is given with its conserved first and last residue. D genes are given only for firm matches. The size entry is marked missing in some rows and otherwise reads once, few, many or a size class.

>many|TRBV5-1|TRBJ1-1|NA
TGCGCCAGCAGCTTGGCGCAGGGGACTGAAGCTTTCTTT
CASSLAQGTEAFF
>few|TRBV7-2|TRBJ2-6|NA
TGTGCCAGCAGTCGTAACGGCCCAGGGGCTGGGGCCAACGTCCTGACTTTC
CASSRNGPGAGANVLTF
>few|TRBV9|TRBJ2-5|NA
TGTGCCAGCAGCGTAGAGGGCCGTGGGTATGGGGAGACCCAGTACTTC
CASSVEGRGYGETQYF
>few|TRBV7-8|TRBJ2-7|NA
TGTGCCAGCAGCTTACAGGGGGACTACTACGAGCAGTACTTC
CASSLQGDYYEQYF
>many|TRBV5-1|TRBJ2-6|NA
TGCGCCAGCAGATTGAGCTCTGGGGCCAACGTCCTGACTTTC
CASRLSSGANVLTF
>many|TRBV6-6|TRBJ1-5|NA
TGTGCCAGCAGCAGGTATAGCAATCAGCCCCAGCATTTT
CASSRYSNQPQHF
>few|TRBV5-1|TRBJ1-1|NA
TGCGCCAGCAGCTTGGCTGACAGGTGGAACACTGAAGCTTTCTTT
CASSLADRWNTEAFF
>NA|TRBV5-1|TRBJ1-1|TRBD1
TGCGCCAGCAGGTTGGACAGGTTGAACACTGAAGCTTTCTTT
CASRLDRLNTEAFF
>few|TRBV29-1|TRBJ1-3|NA
TGCAGCGTTGATCCCGGGTTCGGAAACACCATATATTTT
CSVDPGFGNTIYF
>few|TRBV4-3|TRBJ2-2|NA
TGCGCCAGCAGCAAAGAAGGCGGGAACACCGGGGAGCTGTTTTTT
CASSKEGGNTGELFF
>few|TRBV14|TRBJ2-1|NA
TGTGCCAGCAGCCAAGATCTTCCGGGGTACAATGAGCAGTTCTTC
CASSQDLPGYNEQFF
>many|TRBV7-2|TRBJ2-1|NA
TGTGCCAGCAGCTTAGGAGGGGGGGGTTACAATGAGCAGTTCTTC
CASSLGGGGYNEQFF
>few|TRBV12-3/TRBV12-4|TRBJ2-7|TRBD2
TGTGCCAGCAGTCCGACTAGCGGGTCGACCTACGAGCAGTACTTC
CASSPTSGSTYEQYF
>few|TRBV9|TRBJ1-2|NA
TGTGCCAGCAGCGTCACCTCTACACGGGATGGCTACACCTTC
CASSVTSTRDGYTF